This T cell receptor beta chain came from a study of tumor-infiltrating lymphocytes in primary liver carcinoma. Study in general: Treatment of the patients' primary liver carcinoma consisted of surgical resection. The study, taken as a whole, reports: Compared with tumor region pairs, tumor-adjacent and tumor-blood pairs overlapped less. The 250 largest clones made up significantly more of tumor than blood repertoires (p = 0.039).

Germline V lookup: CDR1 SEHNR, CDR2 FQNEAQ (reference sequence). V lost 5 bases to trimming and J lost 6 bases, with 17 bases between them. The CDR3 length is 15 residues. Germline DNA was extracted alongside blood RNA, which was obtained from unsorted whole blood. Before the surgical procedure, roughly 4.3 milliliters of peripheral blood were collected. A word on this clonotype: Its target is unknown.

The input was 450 to 550 ng total RNA; TCR beta cDNA was made from it with a constant-region primer. It was through three nested multiplex PCR rounds of slightly modified ARM-PCR that TCR beta libraries arose. TRBV1-TRBV30 forward primers and a C-beta reverse primer were used in the first two PCR rounds, which each ran for 10 cycles. Via MiXCR, TCRdb re-called the multiplex PCR reads, giving one row per CDR3 protein. This sample has 180,000 or so distinct CDR3 sequences, with around 60% found just once. The sequencing input was peripheral blood. The sequence was collected from a man aged 35 to 55 with primary liver carcinoma and hepatitis B virus infection. The chain combines TRBV7-9 with TRBJ1-5, with TRBD1 as a possible D gene (5 bases). This CDR3 is CASSDIRDASQPQHF. In DNA form, the CDR3 reads TGTGCCAGCAGCGACATCCGGGACGCATCTCAGCCCCAGCATTTT.